This T cell receptor beta chain was sequenced for a study of CDR3 diversity in severe acne. V was shortened by 5 bases and J by 4 bases, with 9 bases between the two germline ends. The CDR3 length is 13 residues. In TCRdb, the PCR reads were re-called with MiXCR into one record per CDR3 protein. The sample has more than 85,000 distinct CDR3 sequences, 45% to 55% seen once. There are a few counts of this clonotype. The TCR comes from a male donor with severe acne vulgaris. The chain joins TRBV12-3 or TRBV12-4 to TRBJ1-3; D might be TRBD1 (5 bases). The sample consisted of blood. CDR3 sequence reads: CASSVPGGNTIYF. The DNA for the CDR3 is TGTGCCAGCAGTGTCCCAGGGGGAAACACCATATATTTT.